The 31 T cell receptor beta chains given below trace back to one sample, sequenced in a study of T cell responses to AZD1222 COVID-19 vaccine. Method: immunoSEQ multiplex PCR; TCRdb's copy keeps in-frame clones and lacks some. The data contain roughly 140,000 clones, 75% to 90% of them singletons. The input for sequencing was peripheral blood, taken 28 days after the second AZD1222 dose. These receptor sequences come from an adult who received the AZD1222 COVID-19 vaccine.

The V gene is TRBV10-2, the J gene TRBJ1-6; TRBD1 is a possible D gene (5 bases). The V and J ends lost 8 bases and 10 bases respectively, with 12 bases between them. The V gene's germline CDR1 is WSHSY and CDR2 SAAADI. This CDR3 spans 12 amino acids. CDR3 sequence: CASGVQGSPLHF. CDR3 nucleotides: TGCGCCAGCGGGGTCCAGGGCTCACCCCTCCACTTT.

CDR3 region: CASSLVGLEEKLFF. The CDR3 DNA is TGCGCCAGCAGCTTGGTAGGGTTGGAGGAAAAACTGTTTTTT. The rearrangement joins TRBV5-1 to TRBJ1-4; D unresolved. This CDR3 has 14 residues. V dropped 0 bases and J dropped 8 bases, with 11 bases sitting between them. CDR1 is SGHRS and CDR2 is YFSETQ in the germline V gene.

The chain has TRBV7-2 and TRBJ1-2; no clear D. V lost 0 bases to trimming and J lost 8 bases, with 7 bases between them. The CDR3 has 12 amino acids. The V gene's germline CDR1 is SGHTA and CDR2 FQGNSA. CDR3 region: CASSLAASGYTF. DNA of the CDR3: TGTGCCAGCAGCTTAGCAGCCTCGGGCTACACCTTC.

The chain recombines TRBV10-1 with TRBJ2-1; the D gene is possibly TRBD1 (5 bases). Trimming took off 2 bases at V and 9 bases at J, with 17 bases between the two ends. Looked up from germline, CDR1 is WNHNN and CDR2 is SYGVQD (reference sequence). The CDR3 is 15 amino acids. The CDR3 region is CASSEKLQGLGEQFF. Here the CDR3 DNA reads TGCGCCAGCAGTGAGAAGTTGCAGGGCTTGGGTGAGCAGTTCTTC.

The chain is built from TRBV24-1 and TRBJ2-1, with D unclear. Trimming pared 9 bases from V and 9 bases from J, leaving 14 bases between. CDR3 length: 12 amino acids. The germline CDR1 and CDR2 sequences are KGHDR and SFDVKD. CDR3 nucleotide sequence: TGTGCCACCGGTCGTGGGTATGGTGAGCAGTTCTTC. It codes for CATGRGYGEQFF.

The rearrangement joins TRBV10-2 to TRBJ2-2; TRBD2 aligns across 8 bases. Germline loops: CDR1 WSHSY, CDR2 SAAADI. The V and J ends lost 11 bases and 6 bases, in that order; junction bases with no gene match: 11. The CDR3 is 14 amino acids. CDR3 DNA sequence: TGCGCCGGGACGAGGGGACTAGGGGCCGGGGAGCTGTTTTTT. It yields the protein CAGTRGLGAGELFF.

The rearrangement uses TRBV7-2 and TRBJ1-2; D call uncertain. The V end was cut by 7 bases, the J end by 4 bases, with 16 bases between. CDR3 length: 14 residues. Germline V gene lookup returns CDR1 SGHTA and CDR2 FQGNSA. In DNA, the CDR3 is TGTGCCAGCACCGAGTCGGGGTCCTTCTATGGCTACACCTTC. Translated: CASTESGSFYGYTF.

This chain uses TRBV6-1 with TRBJ2-3; no firm D call. Germline V CDR1 and CDR2: MNHNS, SASEGT. There are 15 residues in the CDR3. V was clipped by 3 bases and J by 0 bases, with 10 bases between them. The CDR3 nucleotides are TGTGCCAGCAGTGAGCAACCCACTAGCACAGATACGCAGTATTTT. Translating gives CASSEQPTSTDTQYF.

V gene TRBV28 combines with J gene TRBJ1-2, with TRBD1 matching over 8 bases. Trimming cost V 6 bases and J 5 bases; bases outside gene matches: 14. Germline V CDR1 and CDR2: MDHEN, SYDVKM. The CDR3 loop spans 16 amino acids. The CDR3, as DNA: TGTGCCAGCAGCCCAGGGGGCGCTCTCGTCGGTTATGGCTACACCTTC. Protein: CASSPGGALVGYGYTF.

The chain recombines TRBV10-3 with TRBJ1-1; D remains unclear. CDR3 length: 15 residues. The germline V gene has CDR1 ENHRY and CDR2 SYGVKD. The V end was cut by 0 bases, the J end by 7 bases, with 15 bases between. In DNA, the CDR3 is TGTGCCATCAGTGAGTCAGGCAGGATAATAGGTGAAGCTTTCTTT. Protein product: CAISESGRIIGEAFF.

The V gene is TRBV30, the J gene TRBJ2-5, with D perhaps TRBD1 or TRBD2 (5 bases each). Germline CDR1 GTSNPN, CDR2 SVGIG (reference sequence). V was trimmed by 0 bases and J by 3 bases, leaving 14 bases between them. This CDR3 is built from 15 residues. CDR3 in DNA: TGTGCCTGGAGTGTACTCGGGGACCCTAAAGAGACCCAGTACTTC. Amino acids: CAWSVLGDPKETQYF.

This clone has only one observation. The chain links TRBV29-1 to TRBJ1-1; D is unresolved. Germline CDR1 and CDR2: SQVTM and ANQGSEA. The germline V and J ends were trimmed by 4 bases and 0 bases, with 9 bases remaining between them. The CDR3 runs to 13 residues. The CDR3 is CSVVGLLNTEAFF. CDR3 coding DNA: TGCAGCGTTGTTGGTTTATTGAACACTGAAGCTTTCTTT.

The rearrangement links TRBV5-4 to TRBJ1-2, with TRBD1 matching over 7 bases. The germline CDR1 and CDR2 sequences are SGHNT and YYREEE (reference sequence). Trimming cost V 10 bases and J 1 base; bases outside gene matches: 13. CDR3 length equals 15 residues. The CDR3 region has the DNA TGTGCCGGTAGTCAGGACAGGACCTATAACTATGGCTACACCTTC. Translation gives CAGSQDRTYNYGYTF.

The chain combines TRBV30 with TRBJ1-6; D not certain. CDR3 length: 17 amino acids. The V and J ends lost 3 bases and 0 bases respectively, with 15 bases between them. CDR1 GTSNPN and CDR2 SVGIG come from the germline V gene (reference sequence). In DNA form, the CDR3 reads TGTGCCTGGAGGAGGTCCAGCCGGAGCTCCTATAATTCACCCCTCCACTTT. Residues: CAWRRSSRSSYNSPLHF. The full variable domain, its missing parts supplied by reference TRBV30 and TRBJ1-6, is SQTIHQWPATLVQPVGSPLSLECTVEGTSNPNLYWYRQAAGRGLQLLFYSVGIGQISSEVPQNLSASRPQDRQFILSSKKLLLSDSGFYLCAWRRSSRSSYNSPLHFGNGTRLTVT.

This rearrangement joins TRBV10-3 to TRBJ1-2; D is perhaps TRBD1 (5 bases). The CDR3 length is 13 residues. The V gene lost 10 bases and the J gene lost 4 bases, with 16 bases spanning the gap. CDR1 is ENHRY and CDR2 is SYGVKD in the germline V gene. The CDR3 sequence: CATHLQGGYGYTF. CDR3 DNA sequence: TGTGCCACCCATCTCCAGGGTGGCTATGGCTACACCTTC.

This rearrangement joins TRBV7-8 to TRBJ1-3, with D hard to call. Germline CDR1 is SGHVS and CDR2 is FQNEAQ. Trimming cost V 1 base and J 0 bases, with 10 bases left between them. The CDR3 consists of 16 residues. As DNA, the CDR3 is TGTGCCAGCAGCTTAGGGGAGGGTTACTCTGGAAACACCATATATTTT. This gives the protein CASSLGEGYSGNTIYF.

V usage is TRBV28 and J usage is TRBJ1-1, with D maybe TRBD1 (6 bases). The CDR3 is 16 residues long. Trimming removed 4 bases from V and 0 bases from J, with 15 bases in between. Germline CDR1 and CDR2: MDHEN and SYDVKM. This CDR3 reads CASSSSTGTMNTEAFF. In DNA, the CDR3 is TGTGCCAGCAGTTCATCGACAGGTACTATGAACACTGAAGCTTTCTTT. The full variable domain, completed using reference TRBV28 and TRBJ1-1, is DVKVTQSSRYLVKRTGEKVFLECVQDMDHENMFWYRQDPGLGLRLIYFSYDVKMKEKGDIPEGYSVSREKKERFSLILESASTNQTSMYLCASSSSTGTMNTEAFFGQGTRLTVV.

The chain couples TRBV6-5 to TRBJ1-6; D possibly corresponds to TRBD1 (5 bases). Trimming took off 7 bases at V and 7 bases at J, with 14 bases between the two ends. In germline, CDR1 is MNHEY, CDR2 SVGAGI. The CDR3 has 14 amino acids. The chain's CDR3 is CASTRGTKNSPLHF. CDR3 nucleotide sequence: TGTGCCAGCACCAGAGGGACGAAAAATTCACCCCTCCACTTT.

The rearrangement joins TRBV11-2 to TRBJ2-5; 9 bases are shared with TRBD2. This CDR3 has 14 amino acids. V was clipped by 5 bases and J by 6 bases; unmatched bases: 7. Looked up from germline, CDR1 is SGHAT and CDR2 is FQNNGV. The CDR3 region is CASSPLSGSQTQYF. CDR3 in DNA: TGTGCCAGCAGCCCCCTTAGCGGGAGTCAGACCCAGTACTTC.

J is TRBJ1-4 and V is TRBV7-6, with D perhaps TRBD1 (5 bases). Per germline, CDR1 SGHVS and CDR2 FNYEAQ. V lost 5 bases to trimming and J lost 2 bases, with 15 bases between them. The CDR3 loop spans 16 amino acids. The CDR3 DNA is TGTGCCAGCAGCGACGACACAGGCACCACTAATGAAAAACTGTTTTTT. Protein: CASSDDTGTTNEKLFF. The entire variable domain, with the rest obtained from reference TRBV7-6 and TRBJ1-4, is as follows: GAGVSQSPRYKVTKRGQDVALRCDPISGHVSLYWYRQALGQGPEFLTYFNYEAQQDKSGLPNDRFSAERPEGSISTLTIQRTEQRDSAMYRCASSDDTGTTNEKLFFGSGTQLSVL.

The V and J genes are TRBV18 and TRBJ1-5, with 9 bases fitting TRBD1. The CDR3 extends over 17 amino acids. Germline V gene sequence: CDR1 KGHSH, CDR2 LQKENI. J was trimmed by 6 bases and V by 3 bases; bases with no gene match: 12. As DNA, the CDR3 is TGTGCCAGCTCACCGCTTCCGGGACAGGGCCAGGGTCAGCCCCAGCATTTT. Translating gives CASSPLPGQGQGQPQHF.

The V and J genes are TRBV5-1 and TRBJ2-2, with 10 bases lining up with TRBD1. The germline gives CDR1 SGHRS, CDR2 YFSETQ. V shed 2 bases, J shed 5 bases, and the junction held 3 bases outside the gene matches. This CDR3 spans 15 amino acids. CDR3 nucleotides: TGCGCCAGCAGCTTTCCGGGACAGGGGACCGGGGAGCTGTTTTTT. This translates into CASSFPGQGTGELFF.

The rearrangement links TRBV2 to TRBJ1-1; 10 bases match TRBD1. The CDR3 sequence is 13 residues long. Germline CDR1 and CDR2: SNHLY and FYNNEI. Trimming at V came to 5 bases and at J to 7 bases, leaving 4 bases not matched to a gene. CDR3 coding DNA: TGTGCCAGCAGTTTTGGACAGGGGGATGAAGCTTTCTTT. It codes for CASSFGQGDEAFF.

The chain joins TRBV11-2 to TRBJ2-2; D is uncertain. Germline assignment: CDR1 SGHAT and CDR2 FQNNGV. The CDR3 has 15 residues. Between the trimmed V and J ends, which lost 0 bases and 4 bases, there was a span of 9 bases. DNA for the CDR3: TGTGCCAGCAGCTTAGAGAGTCCTGTCACCGGGGAGCTGTTTTTT. Its translation: CASSLESPVTGELFF.

This clone was seen just once. The gene calls are TRBV19 and TRBJ2-1; TRBD2 aligns across 10 bases. The germline gives CDR1 LNHDA, CDR2 SQIVND (reference sequence). Unmatched junction bases numbered 8, after V lost 5 bases and J lost 4 bases. CDR3 length: 16 amino acids. The CDR3 bases are TGTGCCAGTAGTTCGCTGGGAGCGGGGGGGTACAATGAGCAGTTCTTC. Translation gives CASSSLGAGGYNEQFF.

The chain combines TRBV11-2 with TRBJ2-1; tentatively, D is TRBD1 or TRBD2 (5 bases each). The V end lost 7 bases, the J end lost 3 bases, and 13 bases lay between the germline ends. In germline, CDR1 is SGHAT, CDR2 FQNNGV. The CDR3 loop spans 14 amino acids. The CDR3 loop is CASKVGGGYNEQFF. The CDR3 region has the DNA TGTGCCAGCAAGGTTGGGGGTGGCTACAATGAGCAGTTCTTC.

This clone occurred once. The chain recombines TRBV5-1 with TRBJ2-1; 12 nucleotides align to TRBD2. This CDR3 contains 16 residues. Germline assignment: CDR1 SGHRS and CDR2 YFSETQ. V trimming: 4 bases; J trimming: 9 bases; junction bases outside the gene matches: 11. Written as DNA, the CDR3 is TGCGCCAGCAGCATCCCACTAGCGGGAGGAGAGGGTGAGCAGTTCTTC. Translated, it gives CASSIPLAGGEGEQFF.

This chain links TRBV7-2 with TRBJ1-6; TRBD1 matches 9 bases. The germline gives CDR1 SGHTA, CDR2 FQGNSA. The CDR3 totals 16 residues. V lost 5 bases and J lost 0; bases outside the gene matches: 2. The CDR3 coding sequence is TGTGCCAGCAGCCCGGACAGGGGCTCCTATAATTCACCCCTCCACTTT. Its protein is CASSPDRGSYNSPLHF. The full variable domain, with the rest looked up from reference TRBV7-2 and TRBJ1-6, is GAGVSQSPSNKVTEKGKDVELRCDPISGHTALYWYRQSLGQGLEFLIYFQGNSAPDKSGLPSDRFSAERTGGSVSTLTIQRTQQEDSAVYLCASSPDRGSYNSPLHFGNGTRLTVT.

This chain links TRBV4-2 with TRBJ2-1; D might be TRBD2 (6 bases). V was cut by 0 bases and J by 9 bases, with 15 bases left in between. Germline lookup yields CDR1 LGHNA and CDR2 YNFKEQ. The CDR3 loop spans 15 amino acids. The CDR3 here is CASSQDPTGESEQFF. In DNA, the CDR3 is TGTGCCAGCAGCCAAGATCCGACGGGGGAGTCTGAGCAGTTCTTC.

The chain joins TRBV6-5 to TRBJ1-6; D is unresolved. CDR1 is MNHEY, CDR2 SVGAGI, per germline. Trimming took 0 bases from V and 7 from J, leaving 10 bases between them. This CDR3 is built from 15 residues. In DNA form, the CDR3 reads TGTGCCAGCAGTTACTCGAAGGTAGGGAATTCACCCCTCCACTTT. This translates into CASSYSKVGNSPLHF.

This clone was detected only a few times. The chain uses TRBV11-2 and TRBJ1-4; D is undetermined. Trimming pared 1 base from V and 4 bases from J, leaving 7 bases between. The CDR3 covers 14 residues. Germline assignment: CDR1 SGHAT and CDR2 FQNNGV. The CDR3, as DNA: TGTGCCAGCAGCTTAGGGGCCGGTAATGAAAAACTGTTTTTT. It encodes CASSLGAGNEKLFF.